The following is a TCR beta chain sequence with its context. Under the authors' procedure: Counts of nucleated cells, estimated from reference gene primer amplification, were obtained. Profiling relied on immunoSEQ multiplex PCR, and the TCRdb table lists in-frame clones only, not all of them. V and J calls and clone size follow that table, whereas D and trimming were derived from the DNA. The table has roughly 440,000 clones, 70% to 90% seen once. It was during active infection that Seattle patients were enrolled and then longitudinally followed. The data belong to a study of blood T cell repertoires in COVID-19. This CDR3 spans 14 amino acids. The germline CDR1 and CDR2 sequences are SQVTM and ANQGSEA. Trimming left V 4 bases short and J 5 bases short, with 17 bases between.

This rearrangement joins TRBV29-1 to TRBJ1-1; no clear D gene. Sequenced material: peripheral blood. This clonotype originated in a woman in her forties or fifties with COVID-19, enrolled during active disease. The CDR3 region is CSVVPSPEQTEAFF. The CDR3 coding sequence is TGCAGCGTTGTACCGTCCCCCGAACAAACTGAAGCTTTCTTT.